The clone carrying this T cell receptor beta chain was picked up a small number of times. The data are from a study of blood T cell repertoires in COVID-19. About the research overall: From T cells, B-cell-depleted T cells, or PBMCs came the material, which was cDNA or gDNA.

Authors' processing steps: Estimation of nucleated cell counts relied on the amplification of reference gene primers. TCRdb keeps only in-frame clones here, not all; method: immunoSEQ multiplex PCR. V and J calls and clone size are those listed in that table; D and trimming were worked out from the DNA. Of about 230,000 clones in the sample, around four fifths were seen once. The V gene lost 2 bases and the J gene lost 7 bases, with 14 bases spanning the gap. The CDR3 spans 14 residues. The germline gives CDR1 MNHEY, CDR2 SVGEGT. This chain uses TRBV6-2 or TRBV6-3 with TRBJ1-2; D perhaps matches TRBD1 (5 bases). The sequence came from a woman aged 70 to 79 with active or convalescent COVID-19. Sequencing was carried out using peripheral blood. The CDR3 DNA reads TGTGCCAGCAGTTACCTATCGGAGGGGCGTGGCTACACCTTC. Amino acid sequence: CASSYLSEGRGYTF.